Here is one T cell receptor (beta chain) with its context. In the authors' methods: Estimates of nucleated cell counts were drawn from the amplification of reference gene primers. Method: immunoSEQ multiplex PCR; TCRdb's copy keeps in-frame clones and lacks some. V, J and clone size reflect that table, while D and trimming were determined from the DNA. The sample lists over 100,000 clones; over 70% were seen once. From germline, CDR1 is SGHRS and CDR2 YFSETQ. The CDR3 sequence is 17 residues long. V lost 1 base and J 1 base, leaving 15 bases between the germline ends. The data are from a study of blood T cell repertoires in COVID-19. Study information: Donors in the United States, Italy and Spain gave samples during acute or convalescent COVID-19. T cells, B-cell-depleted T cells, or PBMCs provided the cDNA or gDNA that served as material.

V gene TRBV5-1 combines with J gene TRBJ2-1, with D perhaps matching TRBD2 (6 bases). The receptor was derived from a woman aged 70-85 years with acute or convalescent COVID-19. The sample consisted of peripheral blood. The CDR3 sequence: CASSLSRGTGSYNEQFF. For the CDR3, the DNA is TGCGCCAGCAGCTTGAGCCGGGGGACCGGGTCCTACAATGAGCAGTTCTTC.